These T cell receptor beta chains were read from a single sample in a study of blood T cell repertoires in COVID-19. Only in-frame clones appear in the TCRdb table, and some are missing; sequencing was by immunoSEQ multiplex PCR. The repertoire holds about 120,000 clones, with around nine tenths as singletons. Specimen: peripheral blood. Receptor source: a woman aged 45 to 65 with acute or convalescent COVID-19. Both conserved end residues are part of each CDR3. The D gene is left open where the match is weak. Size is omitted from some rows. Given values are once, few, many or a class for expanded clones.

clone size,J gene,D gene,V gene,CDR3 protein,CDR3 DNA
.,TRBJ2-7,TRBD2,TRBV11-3,CASSPAGTYEQYF,TGTGCCAGCAGCCCAGCGGGGACCTACGAGCAGTACTTC
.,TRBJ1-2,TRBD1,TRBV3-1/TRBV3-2,CASSQGRQGATGYTF,TGTGCCAGCAGCCAAGGGAGACAGGGGGCAACGGGCTACACCTTC
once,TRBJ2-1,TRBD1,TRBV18,CASSPSYGRDREGGEQFF,TGTGCCAGCTCACCGTCCTATGGAAGGGACAGGGAAGGTGGGGAGCAGTTCTTC
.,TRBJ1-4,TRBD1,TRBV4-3,CASSQSTGENEKLFF,TGCGCCAGCAGCCAATCGACAGGGGAGAATGAAAAACTGTTTTTT
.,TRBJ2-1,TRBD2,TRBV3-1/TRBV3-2,CASTSGNPVIAGGLGDEQFF,TGTGCCAGCACCTCTGGGAACCCCGTAATAGCGGGGGGTCTTGGGGATGAGCAGTTCTTC
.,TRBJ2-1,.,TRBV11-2,CASSLVGSYEQFF,TGTGCCAGCAGCTTAGTCGGGAGTTACGAGCAGTTCTTC
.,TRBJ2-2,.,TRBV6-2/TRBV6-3,CASSRTSGGELFF,TGTGCCAGCAGTAGAACGAGCGGGGGGGAGCTGTTTTTT
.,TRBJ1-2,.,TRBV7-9,CASSPGQYLHGYTF,TGTGCCAGCAGCCCTGGACAGTATTTACATGGCTACACCTTC
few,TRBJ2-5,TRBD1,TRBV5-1,CASRRTGGMEETQYF,TGCGCCAGCAGGAGGACAGGGGGCATGGAAGAGACCCAGTACTTC
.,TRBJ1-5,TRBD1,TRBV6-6,CASSYSGTGSGQPQHF,TGTGCCAGCAGTTACTCAGGGACAGGGTCAGGTCAGCCCCAGCATTTT
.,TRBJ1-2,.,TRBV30,CAWSRTAHTF,TGTGCCTGGAGTCGGACAGCCCACACCTTC
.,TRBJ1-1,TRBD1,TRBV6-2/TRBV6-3,CASSYLGQGTEAFF,TGTGCCAGCAGTTACCTGGGACAGGGCACTGAAGCTTTCTTT
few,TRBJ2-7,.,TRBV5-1,CASSLELVYEQYF,TGCGCCAGCAGCTTGGAGCTAGTATACGAGCAGTACTTC
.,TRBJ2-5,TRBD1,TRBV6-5,CASSSRDRGPQETQYF,TGTGCCAGCAGTTCCCGCGACAGGGGGCCACAAGAGACCCAGTACTTC
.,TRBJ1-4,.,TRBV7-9,CASSRAGATNEKLFF,TGTGCCAGCAGCCGCGCAGGTGCAACTAATGAAAAACTGTTTTTT
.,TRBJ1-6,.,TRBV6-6,CASNADGNNSPLHF,TGTGCCAGCAACGCGGACGGGAATAATTCACCCCTCCACTTT
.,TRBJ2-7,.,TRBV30,CAWTRGARGYEQYF,TGTGCCTGGACCCGGGGGGCCAGGGGATACGAGCAGTACTTC
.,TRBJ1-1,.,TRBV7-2,CASSRNRAEAFF,TGTGCCAGCAGCAGAAACAGGGCTGAAGCTTTCTTT
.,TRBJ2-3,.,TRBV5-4,CASSAISTDTQYF,TGTGCCAGCAGCGCGATCAGCACAGATACGCAGTATTTT
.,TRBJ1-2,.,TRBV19,CASSIGGSGYTF,TGTGCCAGTAGTATAGGAGGGTCTGGCTACACCTTC
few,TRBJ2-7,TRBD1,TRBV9,CASSAPTGYEQYF,TGTGCCAGCAGCGCCCCGACAGGGTACGAGCAGTACTTC
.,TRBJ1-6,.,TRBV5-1,CASSSEGSGSPLHF,TGCGCCAGCAGCTCCGAGGGTTCGGGATCACCCCTCCACTTT
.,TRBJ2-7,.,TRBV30,CAWSVRGYEQYF,TGTGCCTGGAGTGTACGGGGGTACGAGCAGTACTTC
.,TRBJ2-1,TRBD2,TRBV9,CASSVESGSDTDEQFF,TGTGCCAGCAGCGTCGAAAGCGGGAGCGATACGGATGAGCAGTTCTTC